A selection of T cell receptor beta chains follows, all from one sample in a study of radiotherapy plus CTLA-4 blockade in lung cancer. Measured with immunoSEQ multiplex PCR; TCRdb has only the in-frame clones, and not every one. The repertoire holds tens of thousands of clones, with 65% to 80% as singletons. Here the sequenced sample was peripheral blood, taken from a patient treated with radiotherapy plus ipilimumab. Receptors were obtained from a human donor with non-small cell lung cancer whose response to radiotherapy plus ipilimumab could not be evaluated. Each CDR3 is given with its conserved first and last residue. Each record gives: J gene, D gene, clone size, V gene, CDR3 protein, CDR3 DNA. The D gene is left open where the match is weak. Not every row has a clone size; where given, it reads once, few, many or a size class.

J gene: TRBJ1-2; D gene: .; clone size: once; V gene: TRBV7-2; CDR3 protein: CASSGRGGEDGYTF; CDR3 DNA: TGTGCCAGCAGCGGTAGGGGGGGCGAGGATGGCTACACCTTC
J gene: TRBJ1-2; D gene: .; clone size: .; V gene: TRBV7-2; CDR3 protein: CASSWAGAYTF; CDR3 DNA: TGTGCCAGCAGCTGGGCGGGGGCATACACCTTC
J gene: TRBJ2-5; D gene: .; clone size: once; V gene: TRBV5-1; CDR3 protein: CASSLGLGQETQYF; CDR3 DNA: TGCGCCAGCAGCCTCGGACTGGGGCAAGAGACCCAGTACTTC
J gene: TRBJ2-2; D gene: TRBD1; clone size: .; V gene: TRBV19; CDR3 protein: CASRADRRNTGELFF; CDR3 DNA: TGTGCCAGTAGGGCGGACAGGCGGAACACCGGGGAGCTGTTTTTT
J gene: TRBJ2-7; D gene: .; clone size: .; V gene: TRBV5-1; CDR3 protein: CASSSTGVGGPYEQYF; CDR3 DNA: TGCGCCAGCAGCTCAACAGGAGTCGGGGGGCCCTACGAGCAGTACTTC
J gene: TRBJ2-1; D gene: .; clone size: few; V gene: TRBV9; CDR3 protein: CASSVGQELTYNEQFF; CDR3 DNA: TGTGCCAGCAGCGTAGGACAGGAACTCACCTACAATGAGCAGTTCTTC
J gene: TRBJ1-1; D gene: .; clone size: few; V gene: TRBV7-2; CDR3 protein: CASSLVQYTEAFF; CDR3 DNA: TGTGCCAGCAGCTTAGTTCAGTACACTGAAGCTTTCTTT
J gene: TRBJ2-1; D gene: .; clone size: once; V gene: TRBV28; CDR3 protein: CASSTTRTLNEQFF; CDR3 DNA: TGTGCCAGCAGTACCACACGGACTCTAAATGAGCAGTTCTTC
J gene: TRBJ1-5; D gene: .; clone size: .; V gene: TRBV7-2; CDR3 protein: CASSLVPTDSSNQPQHF; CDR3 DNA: TGTGCCAGCAGCTTAGTACCGACAGATTCTAGCAATCAGCCCCAGCATTTT
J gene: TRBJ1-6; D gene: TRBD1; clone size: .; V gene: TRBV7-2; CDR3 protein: CASSRTGGNSPLHF; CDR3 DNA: TGTGCCAGCAGCCGGACAGGGGGCAATTCACCCCTCCACTTT
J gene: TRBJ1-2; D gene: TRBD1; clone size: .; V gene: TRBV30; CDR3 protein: CAWSQGVGGYTF; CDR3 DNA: TGTGCCTGGAGTCAGGGGGTTGGGGGCTACACCTTC
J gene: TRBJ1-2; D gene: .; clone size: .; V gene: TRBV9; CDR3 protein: CASSGRNYGYTF; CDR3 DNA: TGTGCCAGCAGCGGGAGGAACTATGGCTACACCTTC
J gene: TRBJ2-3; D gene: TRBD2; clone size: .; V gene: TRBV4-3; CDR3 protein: CASSLAGGQADTQYF; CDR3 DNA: TGCGCCAGCAGCCTAGCGGGGGGGCAGGCAGATACGCAGTATTTT
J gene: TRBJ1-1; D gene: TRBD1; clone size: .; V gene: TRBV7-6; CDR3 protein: CASSPGTGLGRNAEAFF; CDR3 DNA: TGTGCCAGCAGCCCAGGGACAGGGTTGGGACGGAACGCTGAAGCTTTCTTT
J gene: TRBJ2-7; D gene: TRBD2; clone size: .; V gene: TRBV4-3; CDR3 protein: CASSPRLAGGYEQYF; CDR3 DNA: TGCGCCAGCAGCCCGAGACTAGCGGGAGGATACGAGCAGTACTTC
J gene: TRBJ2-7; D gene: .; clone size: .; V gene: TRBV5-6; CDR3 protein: CASSRRHLLYEQYF; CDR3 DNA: TGTGCCAGCAGCCGAAGACACCTACTCTACGAGCAGTACTTC
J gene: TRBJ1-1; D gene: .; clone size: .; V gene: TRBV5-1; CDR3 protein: CASSLGQGQNTEAFF; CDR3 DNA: TGCGCCAGCAGCTTGGGGCAGGGCCAGAACACTGAAGCTTTCTTT
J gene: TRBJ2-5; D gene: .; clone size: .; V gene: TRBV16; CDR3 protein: CASSLTRRLETQYF; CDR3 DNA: TGTGCCAGCAGCCTGACCCGCAGGTTGGAGACCCAGTACTTC
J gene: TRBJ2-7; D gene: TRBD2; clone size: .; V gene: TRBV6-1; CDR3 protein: CASTPGLATTYEQYF; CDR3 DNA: TGTGCCAGCACTCCGGGACTAGCTACAACCTACGAGCAGTACTTC
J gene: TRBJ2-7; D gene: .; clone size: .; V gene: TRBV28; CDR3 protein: CASSLGIRLKEQYF; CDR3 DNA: TGTGCCAGCAGCCTCGGGATCCGTCTGAAAGAGCAGTACTTC
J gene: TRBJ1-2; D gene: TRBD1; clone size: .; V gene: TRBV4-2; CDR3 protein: CASSQVATGDAYGYTF; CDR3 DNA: TGTGCCAGCAGCCAAGTCGCGACAGGGGACGCCTATGGCTACACCTTC
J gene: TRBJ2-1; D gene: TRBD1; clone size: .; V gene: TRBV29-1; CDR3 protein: CSVVGTGGRQFF; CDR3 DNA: TGCAGCGTTGTGGGGACAGGGGGCCGTCAGTTCTTC
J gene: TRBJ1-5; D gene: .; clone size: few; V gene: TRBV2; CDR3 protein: CASGRQSSNQPQHF; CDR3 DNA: TGTGCCAGCGGCAGACAATCTAGCAATCAGCCCCAGCATTTT
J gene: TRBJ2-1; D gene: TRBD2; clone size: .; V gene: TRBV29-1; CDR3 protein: CSVSLVAGLGRSYNEQFF; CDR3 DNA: TGCAGCGTTAGTTTAGTGGCGGGACTAGGAAGGTCCTACAATGAGCAGTTCTTC
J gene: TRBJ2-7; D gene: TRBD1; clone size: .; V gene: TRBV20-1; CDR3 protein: CSAWGQNEQYF; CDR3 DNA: TGCAGTGCTTGGGGACAGAACGAGCAGTACTTC
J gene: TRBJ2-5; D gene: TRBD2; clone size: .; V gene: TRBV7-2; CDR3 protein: CASSLGAGVQETQYF; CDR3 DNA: TGTGCCAGCAGCTTAGGGGCGGGGGTTCAAGAGACCCAGTACTTC
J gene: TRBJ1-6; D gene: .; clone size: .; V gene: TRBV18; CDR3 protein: CASSPLENSPLHF; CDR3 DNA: TGTGCCAGCTCACCATTAGAAAATTCCCCCCTCCACTTT
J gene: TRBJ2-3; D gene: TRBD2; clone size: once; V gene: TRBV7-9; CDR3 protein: CASSSTSGGAEDTQYF; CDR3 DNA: TGTGCCAGCAGCTCGACTAGCGGGGGGGCGGAAGATACGCAGTATTTT
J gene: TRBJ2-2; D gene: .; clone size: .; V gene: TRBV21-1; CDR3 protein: CASSNRTPQGGELFF; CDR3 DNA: TGTGCCAGCAGCAACCGGACTCCACAAGGGGGGGAGCTGTTTTTT